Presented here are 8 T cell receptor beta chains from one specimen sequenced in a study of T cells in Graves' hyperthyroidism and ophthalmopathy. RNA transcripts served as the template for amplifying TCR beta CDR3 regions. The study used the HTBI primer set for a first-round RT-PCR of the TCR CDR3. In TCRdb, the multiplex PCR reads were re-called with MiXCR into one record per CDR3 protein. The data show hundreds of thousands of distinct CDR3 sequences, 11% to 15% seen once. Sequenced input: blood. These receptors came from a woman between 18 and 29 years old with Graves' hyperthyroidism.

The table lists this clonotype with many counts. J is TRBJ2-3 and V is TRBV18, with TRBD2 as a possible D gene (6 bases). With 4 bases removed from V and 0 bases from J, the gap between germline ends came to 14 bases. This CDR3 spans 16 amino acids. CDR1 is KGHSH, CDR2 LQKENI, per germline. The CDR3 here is CASSQKEGLSTDTQYF. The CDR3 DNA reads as TGTGCCAGCTCACAGAAGGAGGGCCTTAGCACAGATACGCAGTATTTT.

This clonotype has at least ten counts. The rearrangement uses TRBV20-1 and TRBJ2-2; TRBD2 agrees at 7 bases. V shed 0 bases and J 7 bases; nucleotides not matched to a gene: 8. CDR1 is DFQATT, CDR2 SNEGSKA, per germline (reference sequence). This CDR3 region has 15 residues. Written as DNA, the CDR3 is TGCAGTGCTAGAGATCCGGGGGAGGGCGGCGGGGAGCTGTTTTTT. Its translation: CSARDPGEGGGELFF.

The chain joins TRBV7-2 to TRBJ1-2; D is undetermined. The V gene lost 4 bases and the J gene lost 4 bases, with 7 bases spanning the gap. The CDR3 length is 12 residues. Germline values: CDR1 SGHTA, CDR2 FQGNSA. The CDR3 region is CASSYEPYGYTF. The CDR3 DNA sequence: TGTGCCAGCAGCTATGAGCCCTATGGCTACACCTTC.

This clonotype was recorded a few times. CDR3 in amino acids: CASSLNSLARGLSYNEQFF. The CDR3 DNA reads TGTGCCAGCAGCTTAAATTCTTTGGCAAGGGGCCTTTCCTACAATGAGCAGTTCTTC. The chain couples TRBV11-1 to TRBJ2-1; D is perhaps TRBD1 (5 bases). Germline CDR1 SGHAT, CDR2 FQDESV (reference sequence). V gave up 2 bases and J gave up 1 base, with 21 bases separating them. The CDR3 consists of 19 residues.

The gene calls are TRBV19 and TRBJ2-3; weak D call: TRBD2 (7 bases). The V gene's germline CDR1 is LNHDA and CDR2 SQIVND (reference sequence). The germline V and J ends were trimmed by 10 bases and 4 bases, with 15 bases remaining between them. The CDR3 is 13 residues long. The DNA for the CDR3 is TGTGCCACTTCTCTGGGGGGGCCAGATACGCAGTATTTT. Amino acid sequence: CATSLGGPDTQYF.

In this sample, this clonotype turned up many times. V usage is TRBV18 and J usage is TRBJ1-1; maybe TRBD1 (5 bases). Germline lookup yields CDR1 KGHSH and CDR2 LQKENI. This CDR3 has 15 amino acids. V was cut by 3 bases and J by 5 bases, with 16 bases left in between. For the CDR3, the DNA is TGTGCCAGCTCACCTGCGACAGTGGCCGGAACTGAAGCTTTCTTT. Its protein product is CASSPATVAGTEAFF.

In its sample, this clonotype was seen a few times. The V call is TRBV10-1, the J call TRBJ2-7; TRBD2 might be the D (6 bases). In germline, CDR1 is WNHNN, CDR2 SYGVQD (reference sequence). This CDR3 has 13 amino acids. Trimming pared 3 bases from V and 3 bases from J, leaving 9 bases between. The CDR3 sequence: CASSDASDYEQYF. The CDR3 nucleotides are TGCGCCAGCAGTGATGCTAGCGACTACGAGCAGTACTTC.

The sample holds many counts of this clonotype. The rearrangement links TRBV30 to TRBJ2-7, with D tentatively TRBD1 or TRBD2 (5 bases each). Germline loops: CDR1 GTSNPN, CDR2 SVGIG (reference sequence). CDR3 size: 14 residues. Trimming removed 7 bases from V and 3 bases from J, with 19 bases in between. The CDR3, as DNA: TGTGCCTTTACTAGGGGTTCTATTGGCTACGAGCAGTACTTC. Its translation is CAFTRGSIGYEQYF.